The 14 T cell receptor beta chains below were found in one sample sequenced in a study of CD4 and CD8 cells across lung adenocarcinoma regions. TCRdb re-called the PCR reads through MiXCR, storing one row per CDR3 protein. The data show 20,000 to 25,000 distinct CDR3 sequences, approximately 49% seen once. The sequenced sample was CD8+ T cells from the center of a lung tumor. These receptors all come from a female donor with lung adenocarcinoma. The CD4 and CD8 labels of this study may be unreliable.

By share of the sample, this clonotype is medium-sized. V and J are TRBV6-5 and TRBJ2-1; the match to TRBD2 covers 13 bases. Germline CDR1 is MNHEY and CDR2 is SVGAGI. The CDR3 is made up of 15 amino acids. V dropped 4 bases and J dropped 9; count of bases not matched to a gene: 6. The CDR3 region is CASSLGTSGVGEQFF. The CDR3 DNA follows: TGTGCCAGCAGTTTGGGGACTAGCGGGGTGGGTGAGCAGTTCTTC.

The sample holds many counts of this clonotype. The J gene is TRBJ1-1, the V gene TRBV27; maybe TRBD1 (5 bases). Deletions cut 5 bases from V and 0 bases from J, with 13 bases between. Germline V CDR1 and CDR2: MNHEY, SMNVEV (reference sequence). This CDR3 has 15 residues. This CDR3 reads CASSPPGRLNTEAFF. Written as DNA, the CDR3 is TGTGCCAGCAGTCCCCCGGGACGGCTGAACACTGAAGCTTTCTTT.

By share of the sample, this clonotype is medium-sized. V is TRBV10-1 and J is TRBJ1-1, with D tentatively TRBD1 (6 bases). There are 14 residues in the CDR3. V was trimmed by 8 bases and J by 4 bases, leaving 17 bases between them. In germline, CDR1 is WNHNN, CDR2 SYGVQD (reference sequence). DNA of the CDR3: TGCGCCAGCTCGCTAGAACAGGGCGGCACTGAAGCTTTCTTT. Translated, it gives CASSLEQGGTEAFF.

By share of the sample, this clonotype is large. V is TRBV6-6 and J is TRBJ2-1; D ambiguous. This CDR3 has 13 residues. Germline V gene lookup returns CDR1 MNHNY and CDR2 SVGAGI (reference sequence). The V and J ends lost 0 bases and 2 bases respectively, with 2 bases between them. Here the CDR3 DNA reads TGTGCCAGCAGTTACTCGACCTACAATGAGCAGTTCTTC. It codes for CASSYSTYNEQFF.

This clonotype came up a few times. This chain joins TRBV20-1 and TRBJ2-1; possibly TRBD1 or TRBD2 for D (6 bases each). The DNA end is a closer match to TRBJ2-5, so the J assignment may be wrong. Germline CDR1 is DFQATT and CDR2 is SNEGSKA (reference sequence). The CDR3 covers 14 residues. For the CDR3, the DNA is TGCAGCGCGGGACCAACAGGGTTCGGGGAGACCCAGTACTTC. It encodes CSAGPTGFGETQYF.

This chain connects TRBV27 to TRBJ2-5; weak D call: TRBD2 (6 bases). Trimming stripped 11 bases from V and 0 bases from J, with 19 bases between. There are 15 residues in the CDR3. The germline V gene encodes CDR1 MNHEY and CDR2 SMNVEV (reference sequence). CDR3 loop: CAAGSGGCDQETQYF. CDR3 DNA: TGTGCCGCGGGTTCCGGGGGATGTGACCAAGAGACCCAGTACTTC.

J is TRBJ2-3 and V is TRBV7-6, with D uncertain. Near its end, the DNA agrees better with TRBJ2-7, so the J call may be wrong. The V gene's germline CDR1 is SGHVS and CDR2 FNYEAQ. The CDR3 contains 15 residues. The CDR3 loop reads CASSLGSLRTDTQYF. As DNA, the CDR3 is TGTGCCAGCAGCTTAGGTAGCCTCCGCACAGATACGCAGTACTTC.

Notes on this clonotype: At one end, the junction sequence differs from germline, possibly due to a read error. The rearrangement links TRBV6-1 to TRBJ2-3, with D perhaps TRBD2 (7 bases). This CDR3 is 14 amino acids long. Germline lookup yields CDR1 MNHNS and CDR2 SASEGT. CDR3: CASSGGGGTETQYF. CDR3 nucleotides: TGTGCGAGCAGTGGGGGCGGGGGCACAGAGACGCAGTATTTT.

This clonotype is deemed large (0.1 to 1%). This chain connects TRBV27 to TRBJ2-1; 10 bases map to TRBD2. Germline CDR1 and CDR2: MNHEY and SMNVEV (reference sequence). This CDR3 comprises 17 residues. Trimming cost V 6 bases and J 0 bases; bases outside gene matches: 8. CDR3 protein: CASSAGLAISSYNEQFF. The CDR3 DNA reads as TGTGCCAGCAGCGCGGGACTAGCGATTAGCTCCTACAATGAGCAGTTCTTC.

The gene calls are TRBV27 and TRBJ2-3; D perhaps matches TRBD1 (7 bases). The V gene's germline CDR1 is MNHEY and CDR2 SMNVEV (reference sequence). The CDR3 is made up of 15 amino acids. Trimming left V 9 bases short and J 4 bases short, with 20 bases between. In DNA, the CDR3 is TGTGCCAGGGGGCAGGGGGGAGGAGACCCAGATACGCAGTATTTT. This translates into CARGQGGGDPDTQYF.

The chain employs TRBV28 and TRBJ2-5; 8 positions agree with TRBD1. The DNA end is more similar to TRBJ2-7, so the J call may be wrong. Germline assignment: CDR1 MDHEN and CDR2 SYDVKM. The CDR3 length is 15 residues. CDR3 nucleotide sequence: TGTGCCAGCAGTCCTCACCGGACAGGGATCCACGAGCAGTACTTC. Its translation: CASSPHRTGIHEQYF.

The chain links TRBV7-2 to TRBJ2-1; D is unresolved. The DNA end lines up better with TRBJ2-5; the J call may be wrong. The CDR3 contains 12 residues. CDR1 and CDR2 (germline): SGHTA, FQGNSA. The CDR3 nucleotides are TGTGCCAGCAGCCAGCCCCCAGAGACCCAGTACTTC. Its protein product is CASSQPPETQYF.

Worth noting for this clonotype: The junction departs from germline at one end; a sequencing error may be responsible. The chain joins TRBV27 to TRBJ2-4; D remains unclear. The CDR3 length is 16 residues. CDR1 is MNHEY and CDR2 is SMNVEV in the germline V gene (reference sequence). The CDR3 loop reads CASREQGLCNKDIQYF. In nucleotides, the CDR3 is TGTGCCAGCAGAGAACAAGGGCTGTGCAACAAAGACATCCAGTACTTC.

The J gene is TRBJ2-3, the V gene TRBV6-5; 11 positions match TRBD2. The J call may be faulty, since TRBJ2-1 better matches the DNA end. CDR3 length: 15 amino acids. Germline V CDR1 and CDR2: MNHEY, SVGAGI. This chain's CDR3 is CASSYSSGRADTQFF. Here the CDR3 DNA reads TGTGCCAGCAGTTACTCTAGCGGGAGGGCCGATACGCAGTTCTTC.